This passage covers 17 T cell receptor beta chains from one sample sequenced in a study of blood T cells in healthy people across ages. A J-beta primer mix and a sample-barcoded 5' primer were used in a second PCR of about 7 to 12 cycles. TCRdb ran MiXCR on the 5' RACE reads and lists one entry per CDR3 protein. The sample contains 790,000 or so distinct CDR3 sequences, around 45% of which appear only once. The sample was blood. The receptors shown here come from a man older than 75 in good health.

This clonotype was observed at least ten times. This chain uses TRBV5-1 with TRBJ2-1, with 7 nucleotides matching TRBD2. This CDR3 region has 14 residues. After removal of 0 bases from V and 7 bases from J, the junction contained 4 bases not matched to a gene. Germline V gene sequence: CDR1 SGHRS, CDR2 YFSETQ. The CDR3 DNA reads TGCGCCAGCAGCTTGGGAGGTAGCGGGAATGAGCAGTTCTTC. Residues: CASSLGGSGNEQFF.

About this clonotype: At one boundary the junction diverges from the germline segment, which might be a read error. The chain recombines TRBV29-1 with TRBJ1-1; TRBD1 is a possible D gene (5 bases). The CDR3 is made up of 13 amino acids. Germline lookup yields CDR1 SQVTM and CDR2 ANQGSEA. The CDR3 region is CSVSREGNAEAFF. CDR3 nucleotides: TGCAGCGTTTCCAGGGAGGGGAACGCTGAAGCTTTCTTT.

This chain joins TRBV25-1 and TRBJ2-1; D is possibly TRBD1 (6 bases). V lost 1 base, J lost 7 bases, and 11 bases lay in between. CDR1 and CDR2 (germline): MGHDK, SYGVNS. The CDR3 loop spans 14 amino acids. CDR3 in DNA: TGTGCCAGCAGTGAATCGGCGAGGGGGAATGAGCAGTTCTTC. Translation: CASSESARGNEQFF. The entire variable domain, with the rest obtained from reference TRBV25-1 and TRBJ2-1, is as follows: EADIYQTPRYLVIGTGKKITLECSQTMGHDKMYWYQQDPGMELHLIHYSYGVNSTEKGDLSSESTVSRIRTEHFPLTLESARPSHTSQYLCASSESARGNEQFFGPGTRLTVL.

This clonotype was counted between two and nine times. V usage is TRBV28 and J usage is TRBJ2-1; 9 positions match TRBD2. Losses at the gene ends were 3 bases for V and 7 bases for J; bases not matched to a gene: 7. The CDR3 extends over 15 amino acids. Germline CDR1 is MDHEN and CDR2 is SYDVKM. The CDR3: CASSFWREGGNEQFF. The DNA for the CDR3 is TGTGCCAGCAGTTTTTGGCGGGAGGGTGGGAATGAGCAGTTCTTC.

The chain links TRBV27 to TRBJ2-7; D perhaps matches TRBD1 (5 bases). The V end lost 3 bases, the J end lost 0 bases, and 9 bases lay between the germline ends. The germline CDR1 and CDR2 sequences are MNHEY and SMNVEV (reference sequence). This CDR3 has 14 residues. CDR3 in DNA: TGTGCCAGCAGTTTTTCAAGGGGCTCCTACGAGCAGTACTTC. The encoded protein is CASSFSRGSYEQYF.

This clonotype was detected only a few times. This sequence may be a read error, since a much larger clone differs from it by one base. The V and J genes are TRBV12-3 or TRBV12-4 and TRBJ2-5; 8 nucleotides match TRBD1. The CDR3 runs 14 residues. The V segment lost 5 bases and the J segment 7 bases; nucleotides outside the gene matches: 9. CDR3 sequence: CASSTGGFEGTQYF. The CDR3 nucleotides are TGTGCCAGCAGTACAGGGGGTTTTGAAGGGACCCAGTACTTC.

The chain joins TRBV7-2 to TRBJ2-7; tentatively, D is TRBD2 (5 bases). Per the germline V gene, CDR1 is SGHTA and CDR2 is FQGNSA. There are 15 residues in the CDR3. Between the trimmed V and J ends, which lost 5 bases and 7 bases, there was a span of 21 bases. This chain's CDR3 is CASSPRTSGYNEQYF. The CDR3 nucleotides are TGTGCCAGCAGCCCTCGGACGAGCGGATACAATGAGCAGTACTTC. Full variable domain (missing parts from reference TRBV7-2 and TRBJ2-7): GAGVSQSPSNKVTEKGKDVELRCDPISGHTALYWYRQSLGQGLEFLIYFQGNSAPDKSGLPSDRFSAERTGGSVSTLTIQRTQQEDSAVYLCASSPRTSGYNEQYFGPGTRLTVT.

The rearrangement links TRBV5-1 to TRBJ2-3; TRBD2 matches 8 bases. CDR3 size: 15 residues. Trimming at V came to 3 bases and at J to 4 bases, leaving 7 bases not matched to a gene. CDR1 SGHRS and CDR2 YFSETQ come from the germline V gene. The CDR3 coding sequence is TGCGCCAGCAGCTGGATTAGCGGGAACCCAGATACGCAGTATTTT. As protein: CASSWISGNPDTQYF. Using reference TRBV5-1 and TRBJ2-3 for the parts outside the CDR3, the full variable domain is KAGVTQTPRYLIKTRGQQVTLSCSPISGHRSVSWYQQTPGQGLQFLFEYFSETQRNKGNFPGRFSGRQFSNSRSEMNVSTLELGDSALYLCASSWISGNPDTQYFGPGTRLTVL.

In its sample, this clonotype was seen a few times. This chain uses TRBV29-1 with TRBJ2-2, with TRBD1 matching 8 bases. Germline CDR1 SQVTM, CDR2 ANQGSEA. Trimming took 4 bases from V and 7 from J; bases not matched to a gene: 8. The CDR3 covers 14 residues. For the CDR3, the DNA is TGCAGCGTTGCCAGGGGGCAATTACGCGGGGAGCTGTTTTTT. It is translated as CSVARGQLRGELFF.

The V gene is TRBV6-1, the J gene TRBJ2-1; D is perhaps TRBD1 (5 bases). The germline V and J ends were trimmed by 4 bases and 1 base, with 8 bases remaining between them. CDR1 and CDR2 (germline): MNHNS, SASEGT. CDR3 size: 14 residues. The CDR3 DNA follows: TGTGCCAGCAGTGCGACAGTATCCTACAATGAGCAGTTCTTC. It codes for CASSATVSYNEQFF.

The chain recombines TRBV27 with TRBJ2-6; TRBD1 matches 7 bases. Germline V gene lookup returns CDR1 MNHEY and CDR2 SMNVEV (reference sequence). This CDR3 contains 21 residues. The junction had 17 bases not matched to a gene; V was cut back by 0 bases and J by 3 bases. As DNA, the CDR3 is TGTGCCAGCAGTTTATCCTTCCTACAGGGGCTACCCAACCTTGGGGCCAACGTCCTGACTTTC. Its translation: CASSLSFLQGLPNLGANVLTF.

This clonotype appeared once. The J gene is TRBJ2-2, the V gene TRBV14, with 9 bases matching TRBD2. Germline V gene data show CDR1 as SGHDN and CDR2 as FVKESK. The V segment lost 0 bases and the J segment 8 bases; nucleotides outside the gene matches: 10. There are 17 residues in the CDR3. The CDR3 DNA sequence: TGTGCCAGCAGCCAAGACCTAGCTAGCGGGAATTTTGGGGAGCTGTTTTTT. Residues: CASSQDLASGNFGELFF.

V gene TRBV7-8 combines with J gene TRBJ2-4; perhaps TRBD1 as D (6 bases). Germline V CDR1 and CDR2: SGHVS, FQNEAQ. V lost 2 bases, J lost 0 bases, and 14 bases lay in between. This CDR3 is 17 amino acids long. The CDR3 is CASSLRGQLGAKNIQYF. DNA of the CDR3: TGTGCCAGCAGCTTACGGGGACAATTAGGAGCCAAAAACATTCAGTACTTC.

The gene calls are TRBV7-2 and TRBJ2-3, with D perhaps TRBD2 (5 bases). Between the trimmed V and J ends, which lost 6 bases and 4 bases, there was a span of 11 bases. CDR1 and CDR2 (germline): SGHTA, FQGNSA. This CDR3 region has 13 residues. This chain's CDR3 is CASRRLAADTQYF. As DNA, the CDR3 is TGTGCCAGCAGAAGGCTAGCTGCAGATACGCAGTATTTT.

The CDR3 protein is CSVEDPLRVETQYF. CDR3 coding DNA: TGCAGCGTTGAAGATCCCCTGAGAGTAGAGACCCAGTACTTC. J is TRBJ2-5 and V is TRBV29-1; no firm D call. This CDR3 spans 14 amino acids. Germline-derived CDR1 and CDR2 are SQVTM and ANQGSEA. Trimming stripped 0 bases from V and 4 bases from J, with 12 bases between. Looking up the rest from reference TRBV29-1 and TRBJ2-5 gives the full variable domain: SAVISQKPSRDICQRGTSLTIQCQVDSQVTMMFWYRQQPGQSLTLIATANQGSEATYESGFVIDKFPISRPNLTFSTLTVSNMSPEDSSIYLCSVEDPLRVETQYFGPGTRLLVL.

The CDR3, as DNA: TGCAGCCGGAAGACCCTTCCAGGGGGGACCCAGTACTTC. Protein: CSRKTLPGGTQYF. J is TRBJ2-5 and V is TRBV29-1; 7 bases are a match to TRBD1. This CDR3 has 13 residues. Germline V lookup: CDR1 SQVTM, CDR2 ANQGSEA. V gave up 8 bases and J gave up 7 bases; unmatched junction bases: 13. Using reference TRBV29-1 and TRBJ2-5 for the parts outside the CDR3, the full variable domain is SAVISQKPSRDICQRGTSLTIQCQVDSQVTMMFWYRQQPGQSLTLIATANQGSEATYESGFVIDKFPISRPNLTFSTLTVSNMSPEDSSIYLCSRKTLPGGTQYFGPGTRLLVL.

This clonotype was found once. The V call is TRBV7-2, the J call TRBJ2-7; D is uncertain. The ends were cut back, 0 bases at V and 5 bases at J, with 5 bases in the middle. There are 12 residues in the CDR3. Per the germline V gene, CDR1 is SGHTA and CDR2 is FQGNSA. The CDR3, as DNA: TGTGCCAGCAGCTTAGCGCTCCACGAGCAGTACTTC. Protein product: CASSLALHEQYF.